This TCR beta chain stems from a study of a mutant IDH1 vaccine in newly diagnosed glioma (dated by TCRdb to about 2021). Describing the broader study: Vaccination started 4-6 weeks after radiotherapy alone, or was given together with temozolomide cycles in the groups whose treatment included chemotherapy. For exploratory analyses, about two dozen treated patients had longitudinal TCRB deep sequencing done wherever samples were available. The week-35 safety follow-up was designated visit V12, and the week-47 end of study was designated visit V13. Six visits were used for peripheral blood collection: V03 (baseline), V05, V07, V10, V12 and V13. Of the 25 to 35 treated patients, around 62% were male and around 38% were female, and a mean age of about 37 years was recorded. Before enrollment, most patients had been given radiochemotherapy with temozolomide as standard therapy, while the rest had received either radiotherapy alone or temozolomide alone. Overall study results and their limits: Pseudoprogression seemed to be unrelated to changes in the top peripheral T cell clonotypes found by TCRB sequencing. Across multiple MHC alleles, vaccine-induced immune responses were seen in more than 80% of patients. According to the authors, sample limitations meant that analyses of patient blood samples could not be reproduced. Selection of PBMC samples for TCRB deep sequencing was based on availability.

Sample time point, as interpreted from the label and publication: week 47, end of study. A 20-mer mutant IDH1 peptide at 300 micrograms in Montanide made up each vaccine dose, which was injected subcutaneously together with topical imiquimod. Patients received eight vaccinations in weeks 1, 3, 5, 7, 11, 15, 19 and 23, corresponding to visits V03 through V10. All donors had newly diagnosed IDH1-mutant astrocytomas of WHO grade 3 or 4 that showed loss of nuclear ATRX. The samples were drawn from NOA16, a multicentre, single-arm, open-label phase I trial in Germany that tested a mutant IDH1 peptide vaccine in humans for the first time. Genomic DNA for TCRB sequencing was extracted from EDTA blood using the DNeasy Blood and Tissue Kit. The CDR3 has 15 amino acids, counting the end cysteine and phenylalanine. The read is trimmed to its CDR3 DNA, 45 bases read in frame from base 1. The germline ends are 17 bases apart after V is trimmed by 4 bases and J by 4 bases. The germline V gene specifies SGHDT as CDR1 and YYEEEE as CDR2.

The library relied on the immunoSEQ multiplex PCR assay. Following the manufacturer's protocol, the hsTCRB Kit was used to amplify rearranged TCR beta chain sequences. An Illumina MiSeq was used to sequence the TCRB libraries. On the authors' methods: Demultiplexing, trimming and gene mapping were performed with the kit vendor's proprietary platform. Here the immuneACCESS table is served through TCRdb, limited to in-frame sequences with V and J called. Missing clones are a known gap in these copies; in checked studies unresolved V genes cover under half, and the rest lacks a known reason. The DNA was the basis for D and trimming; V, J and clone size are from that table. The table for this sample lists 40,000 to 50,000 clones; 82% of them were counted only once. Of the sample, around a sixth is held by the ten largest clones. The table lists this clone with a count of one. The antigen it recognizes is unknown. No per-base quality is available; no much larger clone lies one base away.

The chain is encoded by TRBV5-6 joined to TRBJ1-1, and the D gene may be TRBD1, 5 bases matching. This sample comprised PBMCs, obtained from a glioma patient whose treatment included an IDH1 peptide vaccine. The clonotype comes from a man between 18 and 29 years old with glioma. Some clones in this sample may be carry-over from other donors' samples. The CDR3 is CASSPYRAGGTEAFF. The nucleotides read TGTGCCAGCAGCCCTTATAGGGCCGGGGGCACTGAAGCTTTCTTT. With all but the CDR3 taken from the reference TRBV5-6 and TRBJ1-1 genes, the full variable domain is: DAGVTQSPTHLIKTRGQQVTLRCSPKSGHDTVSWYQQALGQGPQFIFQYYEEEERQRGNFPDRFSGHQFPNYSSELNVNALLLGDSALYLCASSPYRAGGTEAFFGQGTRLTVV.